These 9 T cell receptor beta chains came from one sample sequenced in a study of blood T cells in healthy people across ages. Together with a sample-barcoded 5' primer, a J-beta primer mix was included in a second PCR lasting about 7 to 11 cycles. TCRdb reanalysed the 5' RACE reads using MiXCR and keeps one entry per CDR3 protein. This sample carries approximately 600,000 distinct CDR3 sequences, around 54% of them seen once, and the ten largest clones take 30% to 40%. Sequences were obtained from blood. The receptors here all came from a man in his sixties in good health.

The chain joins TRBV20-1 to TRBJ1-2, with no clear D. The germline V gene encodes CDR1 DFQATT and CDR2 SNEGSKA (reference sequence). V was clipped by 7 bases and J by 0 bases, with 12 bases between them. The length of the CDR3 is 13 residues. The CDR3 here is CSVRPLANYGYTF. CDR3 in DNA: TGCAGTGTTCGTCCGCTGGCTAACTATGGCTACACCTTC.

The genes are TRBV2 and TRBJ2-5; no firm D call. The CDR3 contains 14 residues. Germline V gene lookup returns CDR1 SNHLY and CDR2 FYNNEI. Trimming left V 6 bases short and J 2 bases short, with 13 bases between. The DNA for the CDR3 is TGTGCCAGCAGATCGGTGTCCAATCAAGAGACCCAGTACTTC. Its translation is CASRSVSNQETQYF.

In its sample, this clonotype was seen a few times. V and J are TRBV29-1 and TRBJ2-5; 8 bases match TRBD2. V shed 6 bases, J shed 4 bases, and the junction held 7 bases outside the gene matches. The germline gives CDR1 SQVTM, CDR2 ANQGSEA. The CDR3 consists of 13 residues. The CDR3 region has the DNA TGCAGCGTCCGGGGGGGAGGGATAGAGACCCAGTACTTC. Its translation: CSVRGGGIETQYF.

The chain combines TRBV2 with TRBJ2-7; TRBD1 aligns across 7 bases. The CDR3 spans 13 residues. Trimming at V came to 4 bases and at J to 11 bases, leaving 11 bases not matched to a gene. Germline CDR1 reads SNHLY; CDR2 reads FYNNEI. This CDR3 is CASSAAPQGLKYF. DNA for the CDR3: TGTGCCAGCAGTGCTGCACCACAGGGGTTAAAGTACTTC.

The chain uses TRBV11-2 and TRBJ2-7; 10 bases match TRBD2. V lost 3 bases and J lost 1; bases outside the gene matches: 3. The CDR3 is 15 amino acids. In germline, CDR1 is SGHAT, CDR2 FQNNGV. The CDR3, as DNA: TGTGCCAGCAGCTTTAGCGGGGGGACTTCCTACGAGCAGTACTTC. Its translation is CASSFSGGTSYEQYF.

The rearrangement links TRBV3-1 to TRBJ2-1, with 8 bases fitting TRBD2. CDR1 is LGHDT and CDR2 is YNNKEL in the germline V gene (reference sequence). The CDR3 spans 15 residues. Unmatched junction bases numbered 2, after V lost 4 bases and J lost 0 bases. The DNA for the CDR3 is TGTGCCAGCAGCCCACTAGCGGACTCCTACAATGAGCAGTTCTTC. It is translated as CASSPLADSYNEQFF.

The genes are TRBV7-2 and TRBJ2-7, with 9 bases that match TRBD1. Germline V lookup: CDR1 SGHTA, CDR2 FQGNSA. The trim removed 3 bases at V and 0 bases at J, leaving 6 bases unmatched. This CDR3 has 16 residues. In nucleotides, the CDR3 is TGTGCCAGCAGCTTTACAGGGGGCCCTAGCTCCTACGAGCAGTACTTC. Protein product: CASSFTGGPSSYEQYF.

The gene calls are TRBV10-3 and TRBJ2-7; D uncertain. Between the trimmed V and J ends, which lost 3 bases and 0 bases, there was a span of 0 bases. Germline loops: CDR1 ENHRY, CDR2 SYGVKD. The CDR3 consists of 11 residues. The CDR3 DNA reads TGTGCCATCAGTGACTCCTACGAGCAGTACTTC. It yields the protein CAISDSYEQYF.

The chain links TRBV6-1 to TRBJ2-7; 10 bases are a match to TRBD1. After removal of 7 bases from V and 1 base from J, the junction contained 10 bases not matched to a gene. This CDR3 has 16 residues. Germline V gene data show CDR1 as MNHNS and CDR2 as SASEGT. In DNA, the CDR3 is TGTGCCAGCAAACCCCTAAGGGGACAGGGGTCCTACGAGCAGTACTTC. As protein: CASKPLRGQGSYEQYF.